Following are 29 T cell receptor beta chains from one sample sequenced in a study of human T cells and chemical hapten exposure. Using its own MiXCR run on the RACE reads, TCRdb lists one record per CDR3 protein. This table holds some 70,000 distinct CDR3 sequences, around 30% found once. The time point here: patch test 1, 2 weeks after DPC sensitization. This sample's treatment: therapeutic diphenylcyclopropenone sensitization with weekly scalp DPC. Sequencing used whole blood, obtained in connection with sensitization to the hapten diphenylcyclopropenone (DPC). The receptors here all came from a man aged 35 to 55 with alopecia areata. Some clones in this sample may be carry-over from other donors' samples.

V gene TRBV2 combines with J gene TRBJ2-3; 9 positions match TRBD1. With V trimmed by 5 bases and J by 1 base, 7 bases remained unmatched. This CDR3 region has 16 residues. Germline V lookup: CDR1 SNHLY, CDR2 FYNNEI. The CDR3 loop is CASSYGTGSRTDTQYF. CDR3 DNA: TGTGCCAGCAGTTACGGGACAGGGAGTCGCACAGATACGCAGTATTTT.

This clonotype turned up a few times. The chain is built from TRBV3-1 and TRBJ2-7; 8 bases line up with TRBD1. The V and J ends lost 3 bases and 1 base, in that order; junction bases with no gene match: 5. This CDR3 has 15 residues. Germline V gene sequence: CDR1 LGHDT, CDR2 YNNKEL (reference sequence). The CDR3 loop is CASSHRQGLSYEQYF. The CDR3 nucleotides are TGTGCCAGCAGCCATCGACAGGGGTTATCCTACGAGCAGTACTTC.

The genes are TRBV28 and TRBJ2-7; TRBD1 aligns across 9 bases. V was clipped by 5 bases and J by 6 bases; unmatched bases: 8. The CDR3 is made up of 14 amino acids. Germline V gene lookup returns CDR1 MDHEN and CDR2 SYDVKM. The CDR3 loop is CASSLRTGVGEQYF. The CDR3, as DNA: TGTGCCAGCAGTCTGAGGACAGGGGTAGGCGAGCAGTACTTC.

The sample holds a few counts of this clonotype. The DNA for the CDR3 is TGTGCCAGCAGTGCGAATGAAAAACTGTTTTTT. It codes for CASSANEKLFF. The chain uses TRBV6-6 and TRBJ1-4; D not resolved. V shed 5 bases and J shed 5 bases, with 3 bases lying between them. Germline CDR1 MNHNY, CDR2 SVGAGI (reference sequence). CDR3 length: 11 amino acids.

This sequence joins TRBV11-2 and TRBJ2-1; 10 bases line up with TRBD2. CDR1 and CDR2 (germline): SGHAT, FQNNGV. The CDR3 is 15 residues long. Unmatched junction bases numbered 10, after V lost 1 base and J lost 13 bases. The CDR3 protein is CASSLGPSGRSLQFF. The CDR3 region has the DNA TGTGCCAGCAGCTTAGGTCCTAGCGGGAGATCCCTTCAGTTCTTC.

The chain carries TRBV7-8 and TRBJ2-7, with D unresolved. From germline, CDR1 is SGHVS and CDR2 FQNEAQ. The CDR3 is 13 residues long. The germline V and J ends were trimmed by 4 bases and 1 base, with 8 bases remaining between them. CDR3 DNA: TGTGCCAGCAGCTACGGCGGTTCCTACGAGCAGTACTTC. Protein product: CASSYGGSYEQYF.

The chain carries TRBV5-1 and TRBJ1-1, with D tentatively TRBD1 (5 bases). This CDR3 has 18 residues. Germline lookup yields CDR1 SGHRS and CDR2 YFSETQ. Trimming pared 2 bases from V and 1 base from J, leaving 21 bases between. As DNA, the CDR3 is TGCGCCAGCAGCTTATTGAAGCTCGGGAGACAGCCGAACACTGAAGCTTTCTTT. Translation: CASSLLKLGRQPNTEAFF.

The V and J genes are TRBV12-3 or TRBV12-4 and TRBJ1-2, with TRBD1 as a possible D gene (5 bases). The length of the CDR3 is 16 residues. V was cut by 4 bases and J by 3 bases, with 18 bases left in between. The CDR3 loop is CASSSGTRPSDYGYTF. For the CDR3, the DNA is TGTGCCAGCAGTTCCGGGACCCGGCCATCCGACTATGGCTACACCTTC.

This clonotype was observed many times. This sequence joins TRBV27 and TRBJ2-1; 12 positions agree with TRBD2. Germline V gene lookup returns CDR1 MNHEY and CDR2 SMNVEV (reference sequence). V shed 6 bases, J shed 4 bases, and the junction held 7 bases outside the gene matches. CDR3 length: 16 amino acids. This CDR3 reads CASRKRTSGIYNEQFF. CDR3 nucleotides: TGTGCCAGCAGGAAACGGACTAGCGGGATATACAATGAGCAGTTCTTC.

The rearrangement joins TRBV7-8 to TRBJ2-5; 7 bases fit TRBD1. The CDR3 is 16 residues long. Per the germline V gene, CDR1 is SGHVS and CDR2 is FQNEAQ. With V trimmed by 4 bases and J by 0 bases, 8 bases remained unmatched. CDR3 protein: CASSSAGTDYQETQYF. The CDR3 region has the DNA TGTGCCAGCAGCTCTGCCGGGACAGATTACCAAGAGACCCAGTACTTC.

V usage is TRBV5-1 and J usage is TRBJ2-7, with 7 positions matching TRBD1. The germline CDR1 and CDR2 sequences are SGHRS and YFSETQ. Germline trimming cut 3 bases from V and 0 bases from J; bases unmatched to any gene: 6. CDR3 length: 15 amino acids. The CDR3 here is CASSSEGTDSYEQYF. The CDR3 DNA reads TGCGCCAGCAGCTCAGAGGGGACAGACTCCTACGAGCAGTACTTC.

The chain is built from TRBV20-1 and TRBJ2-7; 10 positions agree with TRBD1. Germline CDR1 is DFQATT and CDR2 is SNEGSKA (reference sequence). There are 13 residues in the CDR3. V trimming: 8 bases; J trimming: 6 bases; junction bases outside the gene matches: 10. CDR3 in DNA: TGCAGTTACGAGGGAAGGACAGGGGGCGAGCAGTACTTC. The encoded protein is CSYEGRTGGEQYF.

In this sample, this clonotype turned up a few times. The chain carries TRBV7-9 and TRBJ2-3; TRBD2 matches 8 bases. This CDR3 region has 16 residues. Losses at the gene ends were 6 bases for V and 2 bases for J; bases not matched to a gene: 10. The V gene's germline CDR1 is SEHNR and CDR2 FQNEAQ (reference sequence). The CDR3 loop is CASSLTTSGFTDTQYF. CDR3 DNA: TGTGCCAGCAGTCTCACTACTAGCGGATTCACAGATACGCAGTATTTT.

The genes are TRBV10-3 and TRBJ2-1, with 7 bases matching TRBD1. The CDR3 extends over 16 amino acids. The J segment lost 0 bases and the V segment lost 2 bases, leaving 4 bases of the junction unmatched. Germline V gene sequence: CDR1 ENHRY, CDR2 SYGVKD. The CDR3 region is CAISEGQESSYNEQFF. The CDR3, as DNA: TGTGCCATCAGTGAGGGACAGGAGAGCTCCTACAATGAGCAGTTCTTC.

This clonotype was counted between two and nine times. The rearrangement joins TRBV7-2 to TRBJ2-1; 14 bases are shared with TRBD2. Germline V gives CDR1 SGHTA, CDR2 FQGNSA. The J segment lost 9 bases and the V segment lost 2 bases, leaving 6 bases of the junction unmatched. The CDR3 is made up of 16 amino acids. This CDR3 is CASSLSPGLAGAEQFF. The CDR3 nucleotides read TGTGCCAGCAGCTTATCCCCGGGACTAGCGGGAGCTGAGCAGTTCTTC.

V usage is TRBV20-1 and J usage is TRBJ2-1; D could derive from TRBD1 or TRBD2 (6 bases each). This CDR3 comprises 19 residues. V was cut by 0 bases and J by 0 bases, with 21 bases left in between. CDR1 is DFQATT and CDR2 is SNEGSKA in the germline V gene (reference sequence). This CDR3 is CSARDRGATRMGSYNEQFF. In DNA form, the CDR3 reads TGCAGTGCTAGAGATAGGGGGGCTACAAGAATGGGCTCCTACAATGAGCAGTTCTTC.

The chain has TRBV12-3 or TRBV12-4 and TRBJ2-6, with D tentatively TRBD1 (6 bases). The CDR3 covers 15 residues. Trimming shortened V by 3 bases and J by 10 bases, and 16 bases separated the two germline ends. CDR3 in DNA: TGTGCCAGCAGTTTCGTTCGGGGAAGGGGGAACGTCCTGACTTTC. Translation: CASSFVRGRGNVLTF.

The rearrangement uses TRBV6-5 and TRBJ2-7, with 7 bases identical to TRBD2. Germline V lookup: CDR1 MNHEY, CDR2 SVGAGI. The V gene end was trimmed by 6 bases and the J gene end by 4 bases; junction bases not matched to a gene: 12. CDR3 length equals 15 residues. In nucleotides, the CDR3 is TGTGCCAGCAGAAGTCTTTCGGGGGGAGTTTACGAGCAGTACTTC. It is translated as CASRSLSGGVYEQYF.

V and J are TRBV12-3 or TRBV12-4 and TRBJ2-7, with 9 positions matching TRBD1. The CDR3 totals 14 residues. V trimming: 6 bases; J trimming: 9 bases; junction bases outside the gene matches: 12. The CDR3 DNA follows: TGTGCCAGCAGGCGGACAGGGGAGGTCCATGGGCAGTACTTC. Translated: CASRRTGEVHGQYF.

This chain connects TRBV20-1 to TRBJ2-7, with 14 bases matching TRBD2. V trimming: 8 bases; J trimming: 7 bases; junction bases outside the gene matches: 4. The CDR3 has 12 residues. Germline CDR1 and CDR2: DFQATT and SNEGSKA (reference sequence). The DNA for the CDR3 is TGCAGTTCCCGGACTAGCGGGAGGGAGCAGTACTTC. Amino acid sequence: CSSRTSGREQYF.

CDR3 loop: CASSWGTGTGELFF. DNA for the CDR3: TGTGCCAGCAGTTGGGGGACCGGCACCGGGGAGCTGTTTTTT. The chain has TRBV6-5 and TRBJ2-2, with D perhaps being TRBD1 or TRBD2 (5 bases each). The CDR3 has 14 residues. From germline, CDR1 is MNHEY and CDR2 SVGAGI. V shed 4 bases and J shed 4 bases, with 10 bases lying between them.

The rearrangement links TRBV6-5 to TRBJ2-2; D ambiguous. CDR3 size: 13 residues. Trimming removed 4 bases from V and 4 bases from J, with 7 bases in between. Germline-derived CDR1 and CDR2 are MNHEY and SVGAGI. The chain's CDR3 is CASSFRVTGELFF. CDR3 in DNA: TGTGCCAGCAGTTTCCGGGTCACCGGGGAGCTGTTTTTT.

This clonotype was seen repeatedly, ten times or more. This chain connects TRBV29-1 to TRBJ2-3; 7 nucleotides agree with TRBD2. Germline lookup yields CDR1 SQVTM and CDR2 ANQGSEA. The CDR3 is 16 amino acids. The V gene end was trimmed by 8 bases and the J gene end by 0 bases; junction bases not matched to a gene: 14. The CDR3 DNA reads TGCAGCACGAGCCTCCAACTAGCGACTAGCACAGATACGCAGTATTTT. This gives the protein CSTSLQLATSTDTQYF.

V is TRBV15 and J is TRBJ1-5; D unresolved. Germline V CDR1 and CDR2: LNHNV, YYDKDF (reference sequence). Trimming cost V 0 bases and J 7 bases, with 13 bases left between them. CDR3 length equals 15 residues. Here the CDR3 DNA reads TGTGCCACCAGCAGAGATTTAGGTCCCGCCCAGCCCCAGCATTTT. This codes for CATSRDLGPAQPQHF. The variable domain in full, with the rest retrieved from reference TRBV15 and TRBJ1-5, is DAMVIQNPRYQVTQFGKPVTLSCSQTLNHNVMYWYQQKSSQAPKLLFHYYDKDFNNEADTPDNFQSRRPNTSFCFLDIRSPGLGDTAMYLCATSRDLGPAQPQHFGDGTRLSIL.

CDR3 in DNA: TGTGCCAGCAGTTTCAAGTCTGGAAACACCATATATTTT. It is translated as CASSFKSGNTIYF. The V gene is TRBV6-5, the J gene TRBJ1-3; no clear D. With 4 bases removed from V and 1 base from J, the gap between germline ends came to 5 bases. Per the germline V gene, CDR1 is MNHEY and CDR2 is SVGAGI. This CDR3 contains 13 residues.

In DNA form, the CDR3 reads TGTGCCAGTAGCACCGAGGGTTTGGGCTCCTACAATGAGCAGTTCTTC. Translated: CASSTEGLGSYNEQFF. The chain employs TRBV19 and TRBJ2-1; TRBD2 might be the D (5 bases). The germline CDR1 and CDR2 sequences are LNHDA and SQIVND (reference sequence). The CDR3 has 16 residues. V was clipped by 6 bases and J by 0 bases, with 15 bases between them.

This clonotype was recorded a few times. This chain links TRBV28 with TRBJ2-5, with a possible D match to TRBD2 (5 bases). V dropped 7 bases and J dropped 4 bases, with 22 bases sitting between them. Per germline, CDR1 MDHEN and CDR2 SYDVKM. The CDR3 consists of 16 residues. The CDR3 sequence is CASIDKRVPSVETQYF. CDR3 nucleotide sequence: TGTGCCAGCATTGATAAGAGGGTTCCTTCGGTAGAGACCCAGTACTTC.

This clonotype showed up just a few times. The J gene is TRBJ1-6, the V gene TRBV14, with D possibly TRBD1 on 5 matching bases. The CDR3 is made up of 16 amino acids. The V end was cut by 0 bases, the J end by 6 bases, with 12 bases between. Germline lookup yields CDR1 SGHDN and CDR2 FVKESK. The CDR3 bases are TGTGCCAGCAGCCAAGATTTAGGGGCGGTTAATTCACCCCTCCACTTT. Encoded protein: CASSQDLGAVNSPLHF. Supplemented by reference TRBV14 and TRBJ1-6, the full variable domain reads EAGVTQFPSHSVIEKGQTVTLRCDPISGHDNLYWYRRVMGKEIKFLLHFVKESKQDESGMPNNRFLAERTGGTYSTLKVQPAELEDSGVYFCASSQDLGAVNSPLHFGNGTRLTVT.

V and J are TRBV20-1 and TRBJ2-1, with 9 bases matching TRBD2. CDR3 length equals 16 residues. From germline, CDR1 is DFQATT and CDR2 SNEGSKA (reference sequence). V lost 1 base to trimming and J lost 3 bases; unmatched junction nucleotides: 7. CDR3 DNA: TGCAGTGCTAGAGGGATCGCTAGCGGGAACTACAATGAGCAGTTCTTC. Translated, it gives CSARGIASGNYNEQFF.